The 26 T cell receptor beta chains listed next were all sequenced from one sample in a study of T cell repertoires in cytomegalovirus infection (dated by TCRdb to about 2019). Their antigens remain unidentified. The instrument was an Illumina HiSeq 1500. TCRdb passed the public sequencing reads through fastp at Q25 and MiXCR, retaining productive beta sequences. When rows share a CDR3 protein, they turn into one entry using the most common DNA and genes. A total of 200,000 to 250,000 distinct CDR3 sequences appear in this sample, about 38% of them only once. Around 64% of the sample goes to the ten largest clones. What this sample's treatment or condition label stands for: in vitro stimulation with specific CMV peptide epitopes to enrich CMV-specific T cells. The input for sequencing was CD8+ T cells from cultured PBMCs, taken from culture after CMV antigen stimulation. Receptors originate from a human donor in good health (CMV status not recorded). Some clones in this sample may be carry-over from other donors' samples.

The V and J genes are TRBV5-4 and TRBJ1-1, with D tentatively TRBD1 (5 bases). Trimming took 4 bases from V and 1 from J, leaving 14 bases between them. Germline V gene lookup returns CDR1 SGHNT and CDR2 YYREEE (reference sequence). The CDR3 length is 15 residues. In DNA, the CDR3 is TGTGCCAGCAGCATAGGGACGGGTGAGAACACTGAAGCTTTCTTT. As protein: CASSIGTGENTEAFF.

This clonotype appeared a few times. V and J are TRBV4-1 and TRBJ2-4, with D tentatively TRBD1 (6 bases). Germline values: CDR1 MGHRA, CDR2 YSYEKL. This CDR3 is built from 14 residues. The ends were cut back, 4 bases at V and 0 bases at J, with 7 bases in the middle. CDR3 amino acids: CASSPTGAKNIQYF. DNA of the CDR3: TGCGCCAGCAGCCCGACAGGAGCCAAAAACATTCAGTACTTC.

This clonotype was recorded at least ten times. The CDR3 here is CASSPREGGGQYEQYF. For the CDR3, the DNA is TGTGCCAGCAGCCCTCGTGAAGGGGGGGGACAATACGAGCAGTACTTC. This chain uses TRBV7-8 with TRBJ2-7; D possibly corresponds to TRBD2 (7 bases). The CDR3 has 16 amino acids. Germline V gene lookup returns CDR1 SGHVS and CDR2 FQNEAQ. V lost 5 bases and J lost 4, with 21 bases in between.

V is TRBV6-8 and J is TRBJ1-1; tentative D call: TRBD1 (5 bases). Trimming took off 10 bases at V and 4 bases at J, with 10 bases between the two ends. Germline V gene sequence: CDR1 MNHGY, CDR2 SAAAGT. There are 11 residues in the CDR3. The CDR3 sequence is CATRGGTEAFF. In DNA, the CDR3 is TGTGCCACCCGGGGGGGCACTGAAGCTTTCTTT.

The table lists this clonotype with a few counts. A junction boundary mismatches the germline segment, possibly from a read error. The genes are TRBV7-3 and TRBJ2-1; 13 nucleotides line up with TRBD2. CDR1 and CDR2 (germline): SGHTA, FQGTGA. The CDR3 sequence is 15 residues long. The CDR3 sequence: CASSVTSGRADEQFF. The CDR3, as DNA: TGTGCCAGCAGCGTAACTAGCGGGAGGGCCGATGAGCAGTTCTTC.

The rearrangement uses TRBV7-9 and TRBJ1-1, with D hard to call. Trimming shortened V by 1 base and J by 4 bases, and 4 bases separated the two germline ends. Germline V gene lookup returns CDR1 SEHNR and CDR2 FQNEAQ (reference sequence). The CDR3 extends over 12 amino acids. The CDR3 protein is CASSLGPTEAFF. CDR3 DNA sequence: TGTGCCAGCAGCTTAGGTCCCACTGAAGCTTTCTTT.

The chain uses TRBV9 and TRBJ2-3, with unresolved D. V was pared by 0 bases and J by 2 bases, with 7 bases between. Germline V gives CDR1 SGDLS, CDR2 YYNGEE. The CDR3 has 14 amino acids. The CDR3: CASSVGRATDTQYF. The CDR3 DNA reads as TGTGCCAGCAGCGTAGGGAGAGCCACAGATACGCAGTATTTT.

The chain combines TRBV20-1 with TRBJ2-7; possibly TRBD1 for D (6 bases). Germline values: CDR1 DFQATT, CDR2 SNEGSKA (reference sequence). This CDR3 is 14 amino acids long. The V end was cut by 6 bases, the J end by 0 bases, with 15 bases between. The CDR3 DNA follows: TGCAGTGCCTTAGACAGGCTGTACTCCTACGAGCAGTACTTC. As protein: CSALDRLYSYEQYF.

The chain carries TRBV7-6 and TRBJ2-1; 8 bases line up with TRBD1. Per germline, CDR1 SGHVS and CDR2 FNYEAQ. J gave up 9 bases and V 5 bases, and 9 bases lay outside the gene matches. CDR3 size: 14 residues. CDR3 in DNA: TGTGCCAGCAGCCCCGGGACAGGTTGGGGTGAGCAGTTCTTC. This gives the protein CASSPGTGWGEQFF.

This clonotype was observed a few times. The rearrangement uses TRBV27 and TRBJ1-5, with a weak D call TRBD1 (6 bases). The CDR3 runs 13 residues. Germline V CDR1 and CDR2: MNHEY, SMNVEV (reference sequence). The ends were cut back, 6 bases at V and 6 bases at J, with 12 bases in the middle. The DNA for the CDR3 is TGTGCCAGCAGCAACACAGGGCTTCAGCCCCAGCATTTT. Translating it yields CASSNTGLQPQHF.

This chain links TRBV27 with TRBJ1-5; perhaps TRBD1 as D (5 bases). Germline lookup yields CDR1 MNHEY and CDR2 SMNVEV (reference sequence). The V gene lost 10 bases and the J gene lost 2 bases, with 24 bases spanning the gap. The CDR3 runs 17 residues. In DNA form, the CDR3 reads TGTGCCACCGGGGAAAGGGGCCAGTCTTCGGGCAATCAGCCCCAGCATTTT. Its protein is CATGERGQSSGNQPQHF.

The J gene is TRBJ2-3, the V gene TRBV12-3 or TRBV12-4, with 13 nucleotides matching TRBD2. With V trimmed by 6 bases and J by 2 bases, 14 bases remained unmatched. CDR3 length: 19 amino acids. The CDR3 sequence is CASSPLAGGPQIFTDTQYF. CDR3 DNA sequence: TGTGCCAGCAGCCCACTAGCGGGAGGGCCTCAAATTTTCACAGATACGCAGTATTTT.

This clonotype was seen a few times. The chain carries TRBV5-4 and TRBJ1-1, with a possible D match to TRBD1 (5 bases). Germline loops: CDR1 SGHNT, CDR2 YYREEE (reference sequence). Trimming took 5 bases from V and 1 from J, leaving 12 bases between them. This CDR3 region has 14 residues. The DNA of the CDR3 is TGTGCCAGCAGTTGGACACCCTCGAACACTGAAGCTTTCTTT. Translated, it gives CASSWTPSNTEAFF.

This clonotype was found a few times. The rearrangement links TRBV4-2 to TRBJ1-5; TRBD1 matches 9 bases. The V gene's germline CDR1 is LGHNA and CDR2 YNFKEQ. The trim removed 0 bases at V and 6 bases at J, leaving 9 bases unmatched. The CDR3 contains 17 residues. Here the CDR3 reads CASSQDREDRGFQPQHF. The CDR3 DNA is TGTGCCAGCAGCCAAGATCGGGAGGACAGGGGTTTTCAGCCCCAGCATTTT.

This clonotype came up many times. CDR3 in amino acids: CASSLGQGSYGYTF. The CDR3 DNA is TGTGCCAGCAGCTTAGGGCAGGGGTCCTATGGCTACACCTTC. The chain is built from TRBV7-2 and TRBJ1-2; a weak D match, TRBD1 (6 bases). Germline CDR1 is SGHTA and CDR2 is FQGNSA. CDR3 length: 14 residues. V gave up 1 base and J gave up 4 bases, with 10 bases separating them.

The CDR3 DNA reads as TGTGCCAGCAGCCCCGATCGGTTCCGCTATGGCTACACCTTC. Its protein product is CASSPDRFRYGYTF. The V call is TRBV11-2, the J call TRBJ1-2; D ambiguous. Trimming cost V 5 bases and J 4 bases, with 14 bases left between them. This CDR3 is 14 amino acids long. Germline V CDR1 and CDR2: SGHAT, FQNNGV. Complete variable domain (other parts from reference TRBV11-2 and TRBJ1-2): EAGVAQSPRYKIIEKRQSVAFWCNPISGHATLYWYQQILGQGPKLLIQFQNNGVVDDSQLPKDRFSAERLKGVDSTLKIQPAKLEDSAVYLCASSPDRFRYGYTFGSGTRLTVV.

The V and J genes are TRBV11-2 and TRBJ2-7; 7 nucleotides match TRBD1. The CDR3 loop spans 16 amino acids. CDR1 SGHAT and CDR2 FQNNGV come from the germline V gene. V lost 0 bases, J lost 1 base, and 6 bases stayed unmatched. CDR3 in amino acids: CASSLEGTAFSYEQYF. DNA of the CDR3: TGTGCCAGCAGCTTAGAAGGGACAGCCTTTTCCTACGAGCAGTACTTC.

The gene calls are TRBV20-1 and TRBJ2-7; 12 bases agree with TRBD2. Germline V gene sequence: CDR1 DFQATT, CDR2 SNEGSKA (reference sequence). The junction had 0 bases not matched to a gene; V was cut back by 5 bases and J by 1 base. The CDR3 length is 13 residues. Here the CDR3 reads CSAGLAGSYEQYF. CDR3 sequence (DNA): TGCAGTGCTGGACTAGCGGGATCCTACGAGCAGTACTTC.

For this clonotype: This CDR3 is missing its conserved last phenylalanine or tryptophan, likely due to a read error. No DNA is shown, since the ends of the CDR3 on it are uncertain; the CDR3 is the one TCRdb lists. The gene calls are TRBV6-5 and TRBJ1-5; the DNA was not compared with TRBD1, the D call given in the table. Germline V gene lookup returns CDR1 MNHEY and CDR2 SVGAGI. The CDR3 length equals 14 residues, ends included. CDR3: CATPTGGGNQPQDY.

On this clonotype: At one of its ends the junction is not consistent with the germline gene, which may arise from a read error. The chain couples TRBV14 to TRBJ2-7; a possible D gene is TRBD1 (5 bases). The CDR3 totals 15 residues. Germline V gene sequence: CDR1 SGHDN, CDR2 FVKESK. CDR3 bases: TGTGCCAGCAGCCTTAGATTGGGGCAGGGCCACGAGCGGTACTTC. It specifies CASSLRLGQGHERYF. Combining the CDR3 with reference TRBV14 and TRBJ2-7 gives the whole variable domain EAGVTQFPSHSVIEKGQTVTLRCDPISGHDNLYWYRRVMGKEIKFLLHFVKESKQDESGMPNNRFLAERTGGTYSTLKVQPAELEDSGVYFCASSLRLGQGHERYFGPGTRLTVT.

This clonotype was counted a few times. The genes are TRBV12-3 or TRBV12-4 and TRBJ1-5, with D unresolved. This CDR3 spans 13 amino acids. Trimming took off 4 bases at V and 3 bases at J, with 7 bases between the two ends. DNA of the CDR3: TGTGCCAGCAGTTGGGAAGACAATCAGCCCCAGCATTTT. Its translation is CASSWEDNQPQHF.

This chain joins TRBV20-1 and TRBJ1-3; a weak D match, TRBD1 (5 bases). Between the trimmed V and J ends, which lost 1 base and 4 bases, there was a span of 11 bases. Germline V gene data show CDR1 as DFQATT and CDR2 as SNEGSKA (reference sequence). The CDR3 contains 14 residues. The CDR3: CSARVEGRGNTIYF. The DNA for the CDR3 is TGCAGTGCTAGAGTGGAGGGGCGAGGAAACACCATATATTTT.

The rearrangement uses TRBV28 and TRBJ2-3; no clear D. The CDR3 has 14 residues. V lost 10 bases and J lost 1, with 15 bases in between. Germline values: CDR1 MDHEN, CDR2 SYDVKM. The CDR3 coding sequence is TGTGCCATCGAACTTTCAACCGGCACAGATACGCAGTATTTT. Residues: CAIELSTGTDTQYF.

The chain combines TRBV27 with TRBJ2-7; D possibly matches TRBD1 or TRBD2 (5 bases each). V was clipped by 4 bases and J by 1 base, with 17 bases between them. CDR3 size: 16 residues. Germline CDR1 is MNHEY and CDR2 is SMNVEV (reference sequence). CDR3 coding DNA: TGTGCCAGCAGTTATTCTGCCGGGGCAGAATCCTACGAGCAGTACTTC. It specifies CASSYSAGAESYEQYF.

V and J are TRBV4-1 and TRBJ1-1, with D unclear. V dropped 0 bases and J dropped 3 bases, with 8 bases sitting between them. The CDR3 runs to 14 residues. The germline gives CDR1 MGHRA, CDR2 YSYEKL. CDR3: CASSQEDRDTEAFF. In DNA, the CDR3 is TGCGCCAGCAGCCAAGAGGACCGAGACACTGAAGCTTTCTTT.

This clonotype was detected a few times. The V and J genes are TRBV7-9 and TRBJ2-5; no firm D call. Trimming shortened V by 2 bases and J by 5 bases, and 9 bases separated the two germline ends. This CDR3 spans 13 amino acids. Germline-derived CDR1 and CDR2 are SEHNR and FQNEAQ (reference sequence). DNA for the CDR3: TGTGCCAGCAGCTTATTTGGTAGCGAGACCCAGTACTTC. Translating gives CASSLFGSETQYF.